These 28 T cell receptor beta chains originate from one sample sequenced in a study of response to subunit inactivated influenza vaccine (dated by TCRdb to 2017 to 2018). Library construction relied on RT-PCR. Sequenced on an Illumina HiSeq 2500. Clones were called with MiXCR by TCRdb after fastp trimmed the public reads at Q25, and only in-frame beta chains were retained. Rows merge per CDR3 protein into single entries with the most common DNA and genes. The sample contains hundreds of thousands of distinct CDR3 sequences, approximately 12% of them found a single time. The ten biggest clones cover roughly a tenth of the sample. Source: PBMCs from blood, taken on the day of vaccination. Receptors were obtained from a man aged 50 or older who received an inactivated influenza vaccine. Donor details come from another sample of the same person, matched by shared clones.

This clonotype was observed a few times. The J gene is TRBJ1-5, the V gene TRBV10-2; 12 bases agree with TRBD1. The CDR3 runs to 14 residues. V was clipped by 7 bases and J by 6 bases; unmatched bases: 4. Germline V gene lookup returns CDR1 WSHSY and CDR2 SAAADI. The CDR3 nucleotides read TGCGCCAGCATGGGACAGGGGGCCGTTCAGCCCCAGCATTTT. It translates to CASMGQGAVQPQHF.

The V gene is TRBV11-2, the J gene TRBJ2-7; 9 bases line up with TRBD1. This CDR3 spans 15 amino acids. From germline, CDR1 is SGHAT and CDR2 FQNNGV. V was clipped by 4 bases and J by 2 bases; unmatched bases: 6. The CDR3 sequence is CASSSYRGRAYEQYF. The CDR3 nucleotides are TGTGCCAGCAGCTCGTACAGGGGGCGCGCCTACGAGCAGTACTTC.

The V gene is TRBV15, the J gene TRBJ2-5; weak D call: TRBD1 (6 bases). The ends were cut back, 9 bases at V and 3 bases at J, with 14 bases in the middle. CDR3 size: 13 residues. In germline, CDR1 is LNHNV, CDR2 YYDKDF (reference sequence). As DNA, the CDR3 is TGTGCCACACACCGGGACACCGAAGAGACCCAGTACTTC. Translation: CATHRDTEETQYF. Based on the CDR3 plus reference TRBV15 and TRBJ2-5, the full variable domain is DAMVIQNPRYQVTQFGKPVTLSCSQTLNHNVMYWYQQKSSQAPKLLFHYYDKDFNNEADTPDNFQSRRPNTSFCFLDIRSPGLGDTAMYLCATHRDTEETQYFGPGTRLLVL.

The table lists this clonotype with a few counts. The CDR3 bases are TGTGCCAGCGGCGGCGGGTGGACTGAAGCTTTCTTT. Amino acid sequence: CASGGGWTEAFF. This chain links TRBV2 with TRBJ1-1; D call uncertain. V was cut by 8 bases and J by 5 bases, with 12 bases left in between. CDR1 and CDR2 from the germline V gene are SNHLY and FYNNEI. CDR3 length: 12 residues.

This clonotype was seen repeatedly, ten times or more. V is TRBV4-2 and J is TRBJ2-5; the match to TRBD2 covers 9 bases. After removal of 4 bases from V and 5 bases from J, the junction contained 8 bases not matched to a gene. Germline V gene data show CDR1 as LGHNA and CDR2 as YNFKEQ. The length of the CDR3 is 15 residues. CDR3 sequence reads: CASSRTGTSSETQYF. The CDR3 region has the DNA TGTGCCAGCAGCCGGACCGGGACTAGCAGCGAGACCCAGTACTTC.

This clonotype was found a few times. The chain joins TRBV12-3 or TRBV12-4 to TRBJ1-5, with D uncertain. The CDR3 totals 13 residues. V lost 5 bases, J lost 3 bases, and 8 bases lay in between. The DNA of the CDR3 is TGTGCCAGCAGTCTCAACGCCAATCAGCCCCAGCATTTT. This codes for CASSLNANQPQHF.

The genes are TRBV7-3 and TRBJ2-2; no definite D call. There are 15 residues in the CDR3. Germline V gene lookup returns CDR1 SGHTA and CDR2 FQGTGA. The V end lost 4 bases, the J end lost 4 bases, and 13 bases lay between the germline ends. CDR3 amino acids: CASSSRGGFTGELFF. CDR3 coding DNA: TGTGCCAGCAGCTCCAGAGGCGGTTTCACCGGGGAGCTGTTTTTT.

This clonotype was observed many times. The chain couples TRBV12-3 or TRBV12-4 to TRBJ1-1; 8 bases agree with TRBD1. J gave up 1 base and V 4 bases, and 5 bases lay outside the gene matches. This CDR3 region has 15 residues. The CDR3 sequence: CASSSWTGKNTEAFF. CDR3 coding DNA: TGTGCCAGCAGTTCATGGACAGGGAAGAACACTGAAGCTTTCTTT.

The chain carries TRBV10-3 and TRBJ1-6, with D hard to call. Trimming removed 6 bases from V and 6 bases from J, with 12 bases in between. Germline V gives CDR1 ENHRY, CDR2 SYGVKD. This CDR3 is 14 amino acids long. Here the CDR3 reads CAIRTDSTNSPLHF. DNA for the CDR3: TGTGCCATCAGGACGGATTCCACTAATTCACCCCTCCACTTT.

This clonotype occurred a few times. The J gene is TRBJ2-1, the V gene TRBV20-1; TRBD1 is a possible D gene (6 bases). This CDR3 has 14 amino acids. Germline V gene sequence: CDR1 DFQATT, CDR2 SNEGSKA (reference sequence). With 4 bases removed from V and 4 bases from J, the gap between germline ends came to 14 bases. CDR3 in amino acids: CSATPKDRYNEQFF. The CDR3 DNA is TGCAGTGCTACGCCTAAGGACAGATACAATGAGCAGTTCTTC.

This clonotype was seen more than once but under ten times. The rearrangement joins TRBV28 to TRBJ2-2; D is unresolved. From germline, CDR1 is MDHEN and CDR2 SYDVKM. This CDR3 is built from 14 residues. Trimming took 6 bases from V and 3 from J, leaving 11 bases between them. This chain's CDR3 is CASRESAYTGELFF. The DNA of the CDR3 is TGTGCCAGCAGAGAGTCAGCGTACACCGGGGAGCTGTTTTTT.

The CDR3 region has the DNA TGTGCCAGCACCTTGAACCAGGGATTCGGAACTGAAGCTTTCTTT. Translating it yields CASTLNQGFGTEAFF. This chain joins TRBV6-1 and TRBJ1-1, with D possibly being TRBD1 (5 bases). The germline V gene encodes CDR1 MNHNS and CDR2 SASEGT. Trimming removed 7 bases at V and 5 bases at J, with 20 bases between. There are 15 residues in the CDR3.

V and J are TRBV7-2 and TRBJ2-1, with D maybe TRBD1 (6 bases). The germline V and J ends were trimmed by 5 bases and 9 bases, with 20 bases remaining between them. In germline, CDR1 is SGHTA, CDR2 FQGNSA. There are 15 residues in the CDR3. CDR3 DNA: TGTGCCAGCAGCAGAACGAGGGGACACAATATTGAGCAGTTCTTC. Protein sequence: CASSRTRGHNIEQFF. Looking up the rest from reference TRBV7-2 and TRBJ2-1 gives the full variable domain: GAGVSQSPSNKVTEKGKDVELRCDPISGHTALYWYRQSLGQGLEFLIYFQGNSAPDKSGLPSDRFSAERTGGSVSTLTIQRTQQEDSAVYLCASSRTRGHNIEQFFGPGTRLTVL.

The genes are TRBV30 and TRBJ2-2, with a weak D call TRBD1 (6 bases). V was cut by 3 bases and J by 4 bases, with 9 bases left in between. The CDR3 extends over 13 amino acids. Germline V gene sequence: CDR1 GTSNPN, CDR2 SVGIG (reference sequence). In DNA form, the CDR3 reads TGTGCCTGGAGGGGGGCTCTCACCGGGGAGCTGTTTTTT. Translating gives CAWRGALTGELFF.

The V gene is TRBV5-1, the J gene TRBJ2-1, with 13 positions matching TRBD2. With 2 bases clipped from V and 0 bases from J, the junction kept 5 bases outside the gene matches. Germline loops: CDR1 SGHRS, CDR2 YFSETQ. The CDR3 is 18 amino acids. In DNA form, the CDR3 reads TGCGCCAGCAGCTTCCTGGGGACTAGCGGGGTCTCCTACAATGAGCAGTTCTTC. Translated, it gives CASSFLGTSGVSYNEQFF. The full variable domain, rest sourced from reference TRBV5-1 and TRBJ2-1, is KAGVTQTPRYLIKTRGQQVTLSCSPISGHRSVSWYQQTPGQGLQFLFEYFSETQRNKGNFPGRFSGRQFSNSRSEMNVSTLELGDSALYLCASSFLGTSGVSYNEQFFGPGTRLTVL.

CDR3 sequence (DNA): TGTGCCACCAGCTTGCAGTTGAGCTCTGGAAACACCATATATTTT. Its translation: CATSLQLSSGNTIYF. The rearrangement uses TRBV15 and TRBJ1-3; no clear D gene. Germline loops: CDR1 LNHNV, CDR2 YYDKDF (reference sequence). V gave up 5 bases and J gave up 0 bases, with 11 bases separating them. CDR3 length equals 15 residues.

V is TRBV7-9 and J is TRBJ2-3; D may be TRBD1 or TRBD2 (6 bases each). Germline CDR1 and CDR2: SEHNR and FQNEAQ (reference sequence). The CDR3 consists of 16 residues. V lost 3 bases to trimming and J lost 5 bases, with 18 bases between them. The CDR3: CASSFQVYREVDTQYF. The CDR3 DNA sequence: TGTGCCAGCAGCTTTCAAGTTTACAGGGAGGTAGATACGCAGTATTTT.

In its sample, this clonotype was seen many times. The chain joins TRBV3-1 to TRBJ2-2, with no clear D. The CDR3 sequence is 13 residues long. V gave up 4 bases and J gave up 8 bases, with 11 bases separating them. Germline assignment: CDR1 LGHDT and CDR2 YNNKEL (reference sequence). CDR3 protein: CASSPGTRGELFF. The CDR3 region has the DNA TGTGCCAGCAGCCCAGGCACGCGGGGGGAGCTGTTTTTT. Using reference TRBV3-1 and TRBJ2-2 for the parts outside the CDR3, the full variable domain is DTAVSQTPKYLVTQMGNDKSIKCEQNLGHDTMYWYKQDSKKFLKIMFSYNNKELIINETVPNRFSPKSPDKAHLNLHINSLELGDSAVYFCASSPGTRGELFFGEGSRLTVL.

This clonotype was recorded a few times. At one of its ends the junction is not consistent with the germline gene, which may arise from a read error. The chain carries TRBV11-2 and TRBJ2-1; 8 bases match TRBD2. The CDR3 runs 12 residues. Germline CDR1 SGHAT, CDR2 FQNNGV. In DNA, the CDR3 is TGTGCCAGCAGCTTAGTCCGGACTAGCCAGCTCTTC. It is translated as CASSLVRTSQLF.

This clonotype was found many times. The gene calls are TRBV11-2 and TRBJ2-1; 13 positions agree with TRBD2. The germline V gene has CDR1 SGHAT and CDR2 FQNNGV. This CDR3 has 15 amino acids. Trimming cost V 1 base and J 8 bases; bases outside gene matches: 2. The CDR3 DNA reads TGTGCCAGCAGCTTAGGGACTAGCGGGGGACATGAGCAGTTCTTC. Its translation is CASSLGTSGGHEQFF.

CDR3 DNA: TGTGCCATCACCCCAACTTCCATGAGCACAGATACGCAGTATTTT. Translating gives CAITPTSMSTDTQYF. This rearrangement joins TRBV10-3 to TRBJ2-3; no firm D call. From germline, CDR1 is ENHRY and CDR2 SYGVKD. Trimming removed 7 bases at V and 0 bases at J, with 14 bases between. This CDR3 region has 15 residues.

This clonotype occurred many times. The chain uses TRBV12-3 or TRBV12-4 and TRBJ1-6; D is ambiguous. This CDR3 is 13 amino acids long. Trimming removed 6 bases from V and 9 bases from J, with 12 bases in between. CDR3 loop: CASSQTRTSPLHF. Here the CDR3 DNA reads TGTGCCAGCAGCCAAACGCGGACTTCACCCCTCCACTTT.

This chain connects TRBV29-1 to TRBJ2-3, with D possibly matching TRBD2 (5 bases). Germline-derived CDR1 and CDR2 are SQVTM and ANQGSEA. The CDR3 runs to 14 residues. The ends were cut back, 4 bases at V and 0 bases at J, with 11 bases in the middle. As DNA, the CDR3 is TGCAGCGTTGTCTCTCGCGGGAGCACAGATACGCAGTATTTT. It is translated as CSVVSRGSTDTQYF.

In its sample, this clonotype was seen many times. This rearrangement joins TRBV12-3 or TRBV12-4 to TRBJ2-3; possible D gene TRBD1, 5 bases. The length of the CDR3 is 15 residues. V gave up 3 bases and J gave up 0 bases, with 10 bases separating them. The CDR3: CASSLRQPSTDTQYF. The CDR3 region has the DNA TGTGCCAGCAGTTTGCGACAGCCTAGCACAGATACGCAGTATTTT.

This chain links TRBV10-3 with TRBJ2-7, with 10 bases aligning to TRBD1. With 2 bases clipped from V and 5 bases from J, the junction kept 3 bases outside the gene matches. The CDR3 consists of 14 residues. The germline CDR1 and CDR2 sequences are ENHRY and SYGVKD. The CDR3 nucleotides read TGTGCCATCAGTGAGCCGGGACAGGGGAACGAGCAGTACTTC. This codes for CAISEPGQGNEQYF.

This clonotype turned up a few times. This chain connects TRBV7-2 to TRBJ2-3; D call uncertain. Per the germline V gene, CDR1 is SGHTA and CDR2 is FQGNSA. Trimming cost V 1 base and J 2 bases, with 7 bases left between them. The CDR3 has 14 residues. As DNA, the CDR3 is TGTGCCAGCAGCTTAGGGGTCAACACAGATACGCAGTATTTT. This translates into CASSLGVNTDTQYF. The full variable domain, in which reference TRBV7-2 and TRBJ2-3 provide the parts outside the CDR3, is GAGVSQSPSNKVTEKGKDVELRCDPISGHTALYWYRQSLGQGLEFLIYFQGNSAPDKSGLPSDRFSAERTGGSVSTLTIQRTQQEDSAVYLCASSLGVNTDTQYFGPGTRLTVL.

In this sample, this clonotype turned up many times. The rearrangement joins TRBV6-5 to TRBJ2-5; TRBD1 might be the D (5 bases). V dropped 0 bases and J dropped 1 base, with 15 bases sitting between them. The CDR3 sequence is 17 residues long. Germline values: CDR1 MNHEY, CDR2 SVGAGI. CDR3 sequence (DNA): TGTGCCAGCAGTTACTCATTAGTTTATGGGGCCCAAGAGACCCAGTACTTC. Translation: CASSYSLVYGAQETQYF.

This clonotype was found a few times. The rearrangement uses TRBV5-1 and TRBJ2-7; D tentatively fits TRBD1 or TRBD2 (5 bases each). Germline lookup yields CDR1 SGHRS and CDR2 YFSETQ. CDR3 length: 14 amino acids. V was cut by 1 base and J by 7 bases, with 15 bases left in between. CDR3 sequence reads: CASSLTGPLVEQYF. The DNA of the CDR3 is TGCGCCAGCAGCTTGACGGGACCGCTAGTAGAGCAGTACTTC.